Listed below are T cell receptor beta chains from one sample, sequenced in a study of blood T cell repertoires in COVID-19. Profiling relied on immunoSEQ multiplex PCR, and the TCRdb table lists in-frame clones only, not all of them. This repertoire shows 410,000 or so clones, roughly 89% found once; its top ten account for 1.4%. Material for sequencing was peripheral blood. The origin of the receptors is a woman under 40 with active or convalescent COVID-19. The CDR3 runs from the conserved cysteine through the conserved F or W. A D gene is named only where the DNA matches it firmly. Clone size is given for some rows only: seen once, a few or many times, or a class if the clone is expanded.

TRBV10-3	TRBJ2-2	.	.	13	CAIDSRNTGELFF	TGTGCCATTGACAGTAGAAACACCGGGGAGCTGTTTTTT
TRBV11-2	TRBJ2-6	.	.	19	CASSLSAAGIYSGANVLTF	TGTGCCAGCAGCTTAAGTGCGGCAGGGATCTACTCTGGGGCCAACGTCCTGACTTTC
TRBV5-6	TRBJ2-1	TRBD2	once	17	CASSATPGTSGRNEQFF	TGTGCCAGCAGCGCAACCCCCGGGACTAGCGGGAGGAATGAGCAGTTCTTC
TRBV12-3/TRBV12-4	TRBJ1-2	.	.	12	CASMGGALGYTF	TGTGCCAGCATGGGGGGGGCTCTGGGCTACACCTTC
TRBV21-1	TRBJ2-2	.	few	15	CASSKEQGSRGELFF	TGTGCCAGCAGCAAGGAACAGGGTAGTCGCGGGGAGCTGTTTTTT
TRBV3-1/TRBV3-2	TRBJ2-7	TRBD2	.	16	CASSQEVAGGPYEQYF	TGTGCCAGCAGCCAAGAAGTAGCGGGAGGGCCCTACGAGCAGTACTTC
TRBV7-5	TRBJ1-6	.	once	14	CVRSAESYNSPLHF	TGTGTCAGAAGCGCGGAGAGCTATAATTCACCCCTCCACTTT
TRBV7-2	TRBJ2-6	.	.	16	CASSLYNLPGANVLTF	TGTGCCAGCAGCTTATACAATCTCCCTGGGGCCAACGTCCTGACTTTC
TRBV3-1/TRBV3-2	TRBJ1-3	.	.	14	CASSLVSSGNTIYF	TGTGCCAGCAGCCTAGTGAGCTCTGGAAACACCATATATTTT
TRBV4-1	TRBJ2-7	.	.	15	CASSQEQGPTYEQYF	TGCGCCAGCAGCCAAGAACAGGGACCAACCTACGAGCAGTACTTC
TRBV18	TRBJ2-1	TRBD2	.	17	CASSPPFGTSIYNEQFF	TGTGCCAGCTCACCACCGTTCGGGACTAGCATTTACAATGAGCAGTTCTTC
TRBV10-3	TRBJ2-7	TRBD2	.	14	CAISGTSESYEQYF	TGTGCCATCAGCGGGACTAGTGAGAGCTACGAGCAGTACTTC
TRBV2	TRBJ2-1	.	few	16	CASRPLAALSYNEQFF	TGTGCCAGCAGACCACTAGCAGCCCTCTCCTACAATGAGCAGTTCTTC
TRBV5-4	TRBJ2-2	.	.	15	CASSLGEVGTGELFF	TGTGCCAGCAGCTTGGGAGAGGTGGGCACCGGGGAGCTGTTTTTT
TRBV5-1	TRBJ1-1	TRBD1	.	16	CASSLAGGQRNTEAFF	TGCGCCAGCAGCTTGGCAGGGGGACAGAGGAACACTGAAGCTTTCTTT
TRBV3-1/TRBV3-2	TRBJ1-1	.	.	16	CASSHFRGIMNTEAFF	TGTGCCAGCAGCCATTTCAGGGGCATTATGAACACTGAAGCTTTCTTT
TRBV12-5	TRBJ1-5	.	many	17	CASGDNAGGRGNQPQHF	TGTGCTAGTGGTGACAATGCCGGGGGTCGTGGCAATCAGCCCCAGCATTTT
TRBV27	TRBJ2-5	TRBD2	.	17	CASPTTSGSSRGETQYF	TGTGCCAGTCCCACGACTAGCGGGAGTTCCAGGGGAGAGACCCAGTACTTC
TRBV12-3/TRBV12-4	TRBJ1-6	.	few	12	CASSFNNSPLHF	TGTGCCAGCAGTTTTAATAATTCACCCCTCCACTTT
TRBV25-1	TRBJ2-7	.	.	14	CASSEYSLTDEQYF	TGTGCCAGCAGTGAATATTCCCTGACAGACGAGCAGTACTTC
TRBV10-3	TRBJ1-2	.	.	11	CATQGLYGYTF	TGTGCCACCCAGGGGTTGTATGGCTACACCTTC
TRBV11-3	TRBJ2-1	TRBD2	.	13	CASSSGDYREQFF	TGTGCCAGCAGCTCCGGGGACTACCGTGAGCAGTTCTTC
TRBV25-1	TRBJ1-6	.	.	15	CASSDVRGYNSPLHF	TGTGCCAGCAGTGATGTCAGGGGTTATAATTCACCCCTCCACTTT
TRBV19	TRBJ1-5	.	.	15	CASSIAGGSNQPQHF	TGTGCCAGTAGTATAGCCGGGGGGAGCAATCAGCCCCAGCATTTT
TRBV10-3	TRBJ2-1	TRBD2	.	15	CAINSGLAGVNEQFF	TGTGCCATCAACTCCGGACTAGCGGGAGTCAATGAGCAGTTCTTC
TRBV14	TRBJ1-6	.	.	17	CASSQAGGRPYNSPLHF	TGTGCCAGCAGCCAAGCCGGGGGACGGCCCTATAATTCACCCCTCCACTTT
TRBV6-5	TRBJ1-2	TRBD1	few	15	CASSPTGQGSYGYTF	TGTGCCAGCAGCCCGACGGGACAGGGGAGCTATGGCTACACCTTC
TRBV19	TRBJ1-1	.	.	13	CASSISLNTEAFF	TGTGCCAGTAGTATAAGCTTGAACACTGAAGCTTTCTTT
TRBV7-9	TRBJ1-2	.	.	14	CASSLALDSYGYTF	TGTGCCAGCAGCTTAGCCCTGGACAGTTATGGCTACACCTTC
TRBV19	TRBJ1-6	.	.	14	CASGSGTRNSPLHF	TGTGCCAGTGGATCCGGGACAAGAAATTCACCCCTCCACTTT
TRBV5-6	TRBJ2-1	TRBD2	.	16	CASSLDPTRGAYEQFF	TGTGCCAGCAGCTTGGATCCCACGCGGGGGGCCTATGAGCAGTTCTTC
TRBV20-1	TRBJ1-1	.	.	11	CRQEGHTEAFF	TGCAGACAGGAGGGGCACACTGAAGCTTTCTTT
TRBV27	TRBJ1-1	.	.	16	CASSLSSRARNTEAFF	TGTGCCAGCAGTTTATCGAGCAGGGCCCGGAACACTGAAGCTTTCTTT
TRBV7-9	TRBJ2-5	TRBD2	.	18	CASTSNTKAGPHQETQYF	TGTGCCAGCACCTCCAACACAAAAGCGGGACCCCACCAAGAGACCCAGTACTTC
TRBV2	TRBJ1-1	TRBD1	.	15	CASSGTGAVNTEAFF	TGTGCCAGCAGTGGCACAGGGGCGGTGAACACTGAAGCTTTCTTT
TRBV4-1	TRBJ2-2	TRBD1	.	17	CASSQGDRGTNTGELFF	TGCGCCAGCAGCCAAGGGGACAGGGGAACGAACACCGGGGAGCTGTTTTTT
TRBV10-2	TRBJ1-5	.	few	15	CASSDPDRGAQPQHF	TGCGCCAGCAGTGATCCAGACAGAGGCGCTCAGCCCCAGCATTTT
TRBV5-1	TRBJ2-7	.	.	15	CASSLVPGATYEQYF	TGCGCCAGCAGCTTGGTCCCAGGGGCGACATACGAGCAGTACTTC
TRBV6-5	TRBJ1-2	TRBD1	.	14	CASRVTGGADGYTF	TGTGCCAGCAGAGTGACAGGGGGCGCTGATGGCTACACCTTC
TRBV5-1	TRBJ2-5	.	.	13	CASSYSYQETQYF	TGCGCCAGCAGCTATAGCTACCAAGAGACCCAGTACTTC
TRBV4-1	TRBJ2-1	TRBD2	.	16	CASSQWGLAGRNEQFF	TGCGCCAGCAGCCAGTGGGGACTAGCGGGGAGGAATGAGCAGTTCTTC
TRBV5-6	TRBJ1-1	TRBD1	.	13	CASSLTGPSEAFF	TGTGCCAGCAGCCTGACAGGGCCATCCGAAGCTTTCTTT